This TCR beta chain was observed in a study of blood T cell repertoires in COVID-19. Assay used: immunoSEQ multiplex PCR; TCRdb lists only in-frame clones, some missing. Of approximately 280,000 clones listed, about 89% are singletons. Germline V lookup: CDR1 SEHNR, CDR2 FQNEAQ (reference sequence). Trimming took 1 base from V and 7 from J, leaving 8 bases between them. The CDR3 length is 13 residues. The TCR comes from a woman aged 55 to 70 with acute or convalescent COVID-19. V is TRBV7-9 and J is TRBJ1-5, with D perhaps TRBD1 (5 bases). The sequencing input was peripheral blood. The CDR3 sequence: CASSLGGAQPQHF. Here the CDR3 DNA reads TGTGCCAGCAGCTTAGGTGGGGCGCAGCCCCAGCATTTT. Using reference TRBV7-9 and TRBJ1-5 for the parts outside the CDR3, the full variable domain is DTGVSQNPRHKITKRGQNVTFRCDPISEHNRLYWYRQTLGQGPEFLTYFQNEAQLEKSRLLSDRFSAERPKGSFSTLEIQRTEQGDSAMYLCASSLGGAQPQHFGDGTRLSIL.